The text below deals with one TCR beta chain. This entry belongs to a study of beta chain features in type 1 diabetes. Looked up from germline, CDR1 is MNHEY and CDR2 is SVGAGI. V was trimmed by 0 bases and J by 4 bases, leaving 9 bases between them. CDR3 length equals 14 residues. As every portion of the isolated RNA was reverse transcribed, the sequencing read expressed TCRB transcripts. Only in-frame clones appear in the TCRdb table, and some are missing; sequencing was by immunoSEQ multiplex PCR. The sample records 300,000 to 350,000 clones, less than 10% being singletons. The chain couples TRBV6-5 to TRBJ1-2; no clear D gene. The sequencing sample was made of central memory CD4+ T cells from blood. The sequence came from a woman under 30 in good health. CDR3 sequence reads: CASSYSGLLYGYTF. In DNA, the CDR3 is TGTGCCAGCAGTTACTCAGGGTTACTCTATGGCTACACCTTC.